This passage covers 11 T cell receptor beta chains from one sample sequenced in a study of blood T cell repertoires in COVID-19. The table came from immunoSEQ multiplex PCR; TCRdb's copy has only in-frame clones and leaves some out. The table records 330,000 or so clones, roughly nine tenths of them present only once. Material for sequencing was PBMCs or T cells enriched from blood (not recorded which). The receptors come from a woman younger than 45 who had recovered from COVID-19.

This rearrangement joins TRBV7-6 to TRBJ1-4, with 10 bases identical to TRBD1. Germline V CDR1 and CDR2: SGHVS, FNYEAQ. Trimming removed 4 bases from V and 6 bases from J; junction bases left unmatched: 2. The CDR3 contains 14 residues. The CDR3 reads CASSSDRGDEKLFF. Here the CDR3 DNA reads TGTGCCAGCAGCTCGGACAGGGGGGATGAAAAACTGTTTTTT.

The V gene is TRBV7-2, the J gene TRBJ2-3; D not certain. Trimming shortened V by 5 bases and J by 5 bases, and 11 bases separated the two germline ends. Germline CDR1 and CDR2: SGHTA and FQGNSA. There are 13 residues in the CDR3. DNA for the CDR3: TGTGCCAGCAGCCGTAGAGGTGGAGATACGCAGTATTTT. Residues: CASSRRGGDTQYF.

The chain couples TRBV3-1 (or the pseudogene TRBV3-2) to TRBJ2-3, with no clear D. Germline V CDR1 and CDR2: LGHDT, YNNKEL (reference sequence). V lost 6 bases and J lost 0, with 16 bases in between. The CDR3 covers 16 residues. The chain's CDR3 is CASSPAVKLSTDTQYF. CDR3 in DNA: TGTGCCAGCAGTCCTGCGGTGAAACTAAGCACAGATACGCAGTATTTT.

Here the CDR3 DNA reads TGTGCCAGCAGCTTATCACAGTCCTATAATTCACCCCTCCACTTT. Residues: CASSLSQSYNSPLHF. The chain links TRBV7-6 to TRBJ1-6; D remains ambiguous. The germline gives CDR1 SGHVS, CDR2 FNYEAQ. Deletions cut 2 bases from V and 1 base from J, with 6 bases between. This CDR3 has 15 amino acids.

The rearrangement joins TRBV9 to TRBJ2-4, with unresolved D. The germline V and J ends were trimmed by 0 bases and 0 bases, with 10 bases remaining between them. Per germline, CDR1 SGDLS and CDR2 YYNGEE. This CDR3 spans 16 amino acids. The CDR3 nucleotides are TGTGCCAGCAGCGTAGGGGTAGGAGTAGCCAAAAACATTCAGTACTTC. Amino acid sequence: CASSVGVGVAKNIQYF. Full variable domain (outside the CDR3, taken from reference TRBV9 and TRBJ2-4): DSGVTQTPKHLITATGQRVTLRCSPRSGDLSVYWYQQSLDQGLQFLIQYYNGEERAKGNILERFSAQQFPDLHSELNLSSLELGDSALYFCASSVGVGVAKNIQYFGAGTRLSVL.

The rearrangement uses TRBV28 and TRBJ2-1, with 10 bases matching TRBD2. The CDR3 is 15 residues long. The ends lost 3 bases at V and 7 bases at J; junction bases unmatched: 6. Germline CDR1 and CDR2: MDHEN and SYDVKM. CDR3 in amino acids: CASSFLAGEGNEQFF. CDR3 coding DNA: TGTGCCAGCAGTTTCCTAGCGGGAGAGGGGAATGAGCAGTTCTTC. The variable domain in full, with the rest retrieved from reference TRBV28 and TRBJ2-1, is DVKVTQSSRYLVKRTGEKVFLECVQDMDHENMFWYRQDPGLGLRLIYFSYDVKMKEKGDIPEGYSVSREKKERFSLILESASTNQTSMYLCASSFLAGEGNEQFFGPGTRLTVL.

The V call is TRBV5-6, the J call TRBJ1-4, with D unresolved. The CDR3 consists of 16 residues. Germline values: CDR1 SGHDT, CDR2 YYEEEE. The ends were cut back, 3 bases at V and 0 bases at J, with 12 bases in the middle. The CDR3, as DNA: TGTGCCAGCAGCTCCCCGCAGGACTCAACTAATGAAAAACTGTTTTTT. Amino acids: CASSSPQDSTNEKLFF. Looking up the rest from reference TRBV5-6 and TRBJ1-4 gives the full variable domain: DAGVTQSPTHLIKTRGQQVTLRCSPKSGHDTVSWYQQALGQGPQFIFQYYEEEERQRGNFPDRFSGHQFPNYSSELNVNALLLGDSALYLCASSSPQDSTNEKLFFGSGTQLSVL.

This chain joins TRBV9 and TRBJ2-3; 8 bases align to TRBD1. The germline gives CDR1 SGDLS, CDR2 YYNGEE. With V trimmed by 4 bases and J by 2 bases, 6 bases remained unmatched. This CDR3 is built from 15 residues. The CDR3 DNA is TGTGCCAGCAGCCTCCGGACAGGGAACACAGATACGCAGTATTTT. It codes for CASSLRTGNTDTQYF.

The chain has TRBV30 and TRBJ2-1; D remains unclear. This CDR3 region has 12 residues. V was clipped by 2 bases and J by 1 base, with 3 bases between them. Germline-derived CDR1 and CDR2 are GTSNPN and SVGIG (reference sequence). The DNA for the CDR3 is TGTGCCTGGAGTCTATCCTACAATGAGCAGTTCTTC. Amino acids: CAWSLSYNEQFF.

The chain links TRBV5-8 to TRBJ1-4, with TRBD1 identical over 8 bases. CDR1 and CDR2 (germline): SGHTS, YDEGEE. Losses at the gene ends were 1 base for V and 3 bases for J; bases not matched to a gene: 2. The CDR3 has 15 amino acids. The DNA for the CDR3 is TGTGCCAGCAGCTTGAACAGGGGGTCTAATGAAAAACTGTTTTTT. Encoded protein: CASSLNRGSNEKLFF.

V gene TRBV5-1 combines with J gene TRBJ1-1; 7 bases map to TRBD1. The CDR3 sequence is 14 residues long. The junction had 5 bases not matched to a gene; V was cut back by 5 bases and J by 1 base. The germline V gene encodes CDR1 SGHRS and CDR2 YFSETQ. The CDR3 region is CASREAGGNTEAFF. CDR3 nucleotides: TGCGCCAGCAGGGAGGCAGGGGGGAACACTGAAGCTTTCTTT.